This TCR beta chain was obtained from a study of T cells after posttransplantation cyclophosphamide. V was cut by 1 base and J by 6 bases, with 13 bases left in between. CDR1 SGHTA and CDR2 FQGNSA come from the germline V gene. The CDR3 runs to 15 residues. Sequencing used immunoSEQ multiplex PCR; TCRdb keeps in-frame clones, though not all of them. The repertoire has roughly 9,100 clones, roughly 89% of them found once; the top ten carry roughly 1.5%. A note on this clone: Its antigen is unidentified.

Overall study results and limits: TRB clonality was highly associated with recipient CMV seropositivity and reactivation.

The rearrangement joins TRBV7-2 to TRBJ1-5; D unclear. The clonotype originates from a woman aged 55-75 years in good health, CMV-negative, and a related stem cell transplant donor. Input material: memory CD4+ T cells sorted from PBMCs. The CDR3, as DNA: TGTGCCAGCAGCTTAGGGGCCGCCTATGGTCAGCCCCAGCATTTT. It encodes CASSLGAAYGQPQHF.